This passage covers 2 T cell receptor beta chains from one sample sequenced in a study of T cells in localized non-small cell lung cancer. Sequenced by immunoSEQ multiplex PCR; TCRdb stores in-frame clones only, minus some. Among about 92,000 clones listed, just over 90% were seen once. The sequenced sample was PBMCs, obtained before any cancer treatment. The receptors were gathered from a woman aged 40 to 75 with stage II squamous cell lung carcinoma.

The rearrangement uses TRBV28 and TRBJ1-2; possible D gene TRBD1, 5 bases. The CDR3 length is 13 residues. Germline V lookup: CDR1 MDHEN, CDR2 SYDVKM. Trimming took 7 bases from V and 7 from J, leaving 16 bases between them. The CDR3 loop is CASNPGNLGGYTF. CDR3 DNA sequence: TGTGCCAGCAACCCAGGGAATTTAGGTGGCTACACCTTC.

The chain is built from TRBV27 and TRBJ1-1, with unresolved D. V was trimmed by 2 bases and J by 4 bases, leaving 14 bases between them. This CDR3 region has 15 residues. In germline, CDR1 is MNHEY, CDR2 SMNVEV (reference sequence). CDR3 protein: CASSLNGGLGTEAFF. The CDR3 DNA follows: TGTGCCAGCAGTTTAAACGGAGGGCTGGGCACTGAAGCTTTCTTT.